A selection of T cell receptor beta chains follows, all from one sample in a study of regulatory T cells. Sequencing was performed with immunoSEQ multiplex PCR; in TCRdb, only in-frame clones are kept and a portion is missing. The sample lists roughly 10,000 clones, about 80% occurring once. Specimen: CD8+ T cells sorted from blood. These receptors originate from a person in their late teens or twenties with CD3G deficiency. The CDR3 runs from the conserved cysteine through the conserved F or W. A D gene is named only where the DNA matches it firmly. Clone sizes are given selectively: once, few, many, or a class where the clone is expanded.

abundance,v_gene,d_gene,j_gene,CDR3nt,CDR3aa
-,TRBV11-2,TRBD2,TRBJ2-2,TGTGCCAGCAGCTTAGATCTGGAACTAGCGGGCACAACCGGGGAGCTGTTTTTT,CASSLDLELAGTTGELFF
-,TRBV11-2,-,TRBJ1-1,TGTGCCAGCAGCTTACAAGAGGGGACTGAAGCTTTCTTT,CASSLQEGTEAFF
-,TRBV6-6,-,TRBJ1-1,TGTGCCAGTTTTGCGGGATTGGAAGCTTTCTTT,CASFAGLEAFF
-,TRBV6-1,-,TRBJ2-7,TGTGCCAGCAGTGATACAGGGCCCTACGAGCAGTACTTC,CASSDTGPYEQYF
once,TRBV6-1,-,TRBJ1-1,TGTGCCAGCAGTGTTACAGGGTATACTGAAGCTTTCTTT,CASSVTGYTEAFF
-,TRBV6-6,TRBD2,TRBJ2-1,TGTGCCAGCAGGGGACTAGCGGATTACAATGAGCAGTTCTTC,CASRGLADYNEQFF
-,TRBV7-6,-,TRBJ2-7,TGTGCCAGCAGCTTATCGGAATCGTACGAGCAGTACTTC,CASSLSESYEQYF
-,TRBV6-6,-,TRBJ2-7,TGTGCCAGCAGGTTAGGACAGACAACCTACGAGCAGTACTTC,CASRLGQTTYEQYF
once,TRBV28,-,TRBJ1-6,TGTGCCAGCAGTACATTTACAGGGTATCCACCCCTCCACTTT,CASSTFTGYPPLHF
-,TRBV28,-,TRBJ1-1,TGTGCCAGCGGCAGCATGAACACTGAAGCTTTCTTT,CASGSMNTEAFF
-,TRBV9,-,TRBJ2-3,TGTGCCAGCAGCGGGGGGGTATCGGATACGCAGTATTTT,CASSGGVSDTQYF
-,TRBV28,TRBD2,TRBJ2-2,TGTGCCAGCAGTCCCACTAGCGGGACCCTTGGGGGCGGGGAGCTGTTTTTT,CASSPTSGTLGGGELFF
-,TRBV4-1,TRBD2,TRBJ2-7,TGCGCCAGCAGCCAAGATCTAGCGGGGGGAACCTACGAGCAGTACTTC,CASSQDLAGGTYEQYF
-,TRBV7-8,-,TRBJ2-5,TGTGCCAGCAGCCCCAGAGGTCGGGGTAAAAAAGAGACCCAGTACTTC,CASSPRGRGKKETQYF
-,TRBV5-1,-,TRBJ1-1,TGCGCCAGCAGCTCGGGACCGGTTAACACTGAAGCTTTCTTT,CASSSGPVNTEAFF
-,TRBV5-1,-,TRBJ2-3,TGCGCCAGCAGCTTGGGTGGGGCAGATACGCAGTATTTT,CASSLGGADTQYF
-,TRBV28,-,TRBJ2-1,TGTGCCAGCAGTTTTCGGCCCGGTCGTGATGAGCAGTTCTTC,CASSFRPGRDEQFF
-,TRBV19,-,TRBJ1-4,TGTGCCAGTAGCTCCACCGACAGCCATAATGAAAAACTGTTTTTT,CASSSTDSHNEKLFF
few,TRBV6-6,-,TRBJ1-2,TGTGCCAGCAGGGATCCTGACAGATCAAGCAATGGCTACACCTTC,CASRDPDRSSNGYTF
-,TRBV6-5,-,TRBJ2-1,TGTGCCAGCAGTTTGGCCATCAATGAGCAGTTCTTC,CASSLAINEQFF
few,TRBV10-2,TRBD2,TRBJ2-1,TGCGCCAGCAGAGCGGGGGGTAGCTCCTACAATGAGCAGTTCTTC,CASRAGGSSYNEQFF
few,TRBV11-3,-,TRBJ1-2,TGTGCCAGCAGCTTAGGTGCACCGGGCCGATGTGGCTACACCTTC,CASSLGAPGRCGYTF
-,TRBV7-2,TRBD2,TRBJ2-7,TGTGCCAGCAGCTTGGGGGGGAGGGGCTACGAGCAGTACTTC,CASSLGGRGYEQYF
few,TRBV6-6,TRBD2,TRBJ2-2,TGTGCCAGCAGGGCGGGGGATGCCGGGGAGCTGTTTTTT,CASRAGDAGELFF
-,TRBV27,-,TRBJ2-7,TGTGCCAGCAGCAATTCGGGACACTACTACGAGCAGTACTTC,CASSNSGHYYEQYF
-,TRBV19,-,TRBJ2-1,TGTGCCAGTAGTATAACGGGACCGAGGGGAAATGAGCAGTTCTTC,CASSITGPRGNEQFF
-,TRBV6-6,-,TRBJ2-7,TGTGCCAGCAGCCCACCGGGACTCGCGGAGCAGTACTTC,CASSPPGLAEQYF
-,TRBV27,-,TRBJ1-5,TGTGCCAGCGTAGGAGGGGCCGTGGGCCGTCTGCCCTTTAATAGCAATCAGCCCCAGCATTTT,CASVGGAVGRLPFNSNQPQHF
-,TRBV19,-,TRBJ1-2,TGTGCCAGTAGTGCCAGGAATTCCAACTATGGCTACACCTTC,CASSARNSNYGYTF
-,TRBV5-1,TRBD2,TRBJ2-2,TGCGCCAGCAGCGGAGGACTAGCGGGGGCCGGGGAGCTGTTTTTT,CASSGGLAGAGELFF
-,TRBV10-2,-,TRBJ2-1,TGCGCCAGCAGTGAGCCCCCCGCCCTGGAGCAGTTCTTC,CASSEPPALEQFF
-,TRBV6-1,TRBD1,TRBJ1-2,TGTGCCAGCAGTGGACCGGGACAGGGACATGGCTACACCTTC,CASSGPGQGHGYTF
-,TRBV28,-,TRBJ2-7,TGTGCCAGCAGTTTATATGCCGGTTACTCTTCCTACGAGCAGTACTTC,CASSLYAGYSSYEQYF
-,TRBV28,-,TRBJ2-7,TGTGCCAGCAGTTTCGGGCGATTCAACGAGCAGTACTTC,CASSFGRFNEQYF
-,TRBV7-2,TRBD2,TRBJ2-7,TGTGCCAGCAGCCCGGGGGGTCGGGAGCAGTACTTC,CASSPGGREQYF
-,TRBV27,-,TRBJ2-5,TGTGCCAGCAGTCGCGGGACAGCACAAGAGACCCAGTACTTC,CASSRGTAQETQYF
-,TRBV28,-,TRBJ2-7,TGTGCCAGCAGTCTCGGGTTTAGCTCCTACGAGCAGTACTTC,CASSLGFSSYEQYF
-,TRBV7-8,-,TRBJ1-1,TGTGCCAGCAGCTCAGAGCCCGGGACACGGCTTGGATCTTTCTTT,CASSSEPGTRLGSFF
-,TRBV28,TRBD1,TRBJ1-4,TGTGCCAGCAGCGGTACAGGGGGGAATGAAAAACTGTTTTTT,CASSGTGGNEKLFF
-,TRBV28,-,TRBJ2-7,TGTGCCAGCAGTATAAACCAGGGATACGAGCAGTACTTC,CASSINQGYEQYF
-,TRBV27,TRBD1,TRBJ2-7,TGTGCCAGCAGTTACAACAGGGGCTCTGAGCAGTACTTC,CASSYNRGSEQYF
-,TRBV9,TRBD2,TRBJ2-3,TGTGCCAGCAGCGTAGACGGGACTAGCGCAACAGATACGCAGTATTTT,CASSVDGTSATDTQYF
-,TRBV6-1,-,TRBJ1-2,TGTGCCAGCAGTGAAGATAGCCTTCCAGGTGGCTATGGCTACACCTTC,CASSEDSLPGGYGYTF
-,TRBV7-9,-,TRBJ2-1,TGTGCCAGCAGCTCCCCGGAGGACAGTGAGCAGTTCTTC,CASSSPEDSEQFF
-,TRBV28,TRBD1,TRBJ1-2,TGTGCCAGCAGCGTACCGGACAGGACCTACACCTTC,CASSVPDRTYTF
-,TRBV28,-,TRBJ1-1,TGTGCCAGCAGTTCAGGACCCGGGGATTGGTTAGCTTTCTTT,CASSSGPGDWLAFF
-,TRBV27,TRBD2,TRBJ2-7,TGTGCCAGCAGCCCCTTAGGGAGCGGGAACTACGAGCAGTACTTC,CASSPLGSGNYEQYF
-,TRBV7-9,-,TRBJ2-3,TGTGCCAGCAGCTCGACTTTTACAGGGGGGGATGGAGATACGCAGTATTTT,CASSSTFTGGDGDTQYF
-,TRBV9,-,TRBJ2-2,TGTGCCAGCAGCGTGGGGGGAAACACCGGGGAGCTGTTTTTT,CASSVGGNTGELFF
-,TRBV7-8,TRBD1,TRBJ2-7,TGTGCCAGCAGCTATGGGACAGGGCCTTACGAGCAGTACTTC,CASSYGTGPYEQYF
-,TRBV15,TRBD2,TRBJ2-7,TGTGCCACCAGCAGGCCTGGGACTAGCGGGATCTACGAGCAGTACTTC,CATSRPGTSGIYEQYF
-,TRBV7-9,-,TRBJ2-6,TGTGCCAGCAGCTTAGATCTGGTAGCTGGGGCCAACGTCCTGACTTTC,CASSLDLVAGANVLTF
-,TRBV7-9,TRBD1,TRBJ2-3,TGTGCCAGCAGCTCCTCACAGGGGGCCCCAGATACGCAGTATTTT,CASSSSQGAPDTQYF
once,TRBV6-1,TRBD1,TRBJ1-2,TGTGCCAGCAGCCAGACAGGGCTGTGGGACTATGGCTACACCTTC,CASSQTGLWDYGYTF
-,TRBV13,-,TRBJ2-2,TGTGCCAGCAGCGAGGGCGGGTTCAGCACCGGGGAGCTGTTTTTT,CASSEGGFSTGELFF